These 20 T cell receptor beta chains share one sample of origin, sequenced in a study of shared clonotypes between healthy human individuals. Some clones are missing from TCRdb's copy, which holds only in-frame ones; the method was immunoSEQ multiplex PCR. The sample shows 2 million to 2.5 million clones, more than 90% of them seen only once. Material for sequencing was naive CD4+ T cells sorted from blood. Subset denoted: CD45RA+ positively selected. Receptors originate from a man younger than 35 in good health.

This clone appeared a single time. The V call is TRBV6-5, the J call TRBJ2-1; possibly TRBD2 for D (6 bases). V was cut by 4 bases and J by 2 bases, with 9 bases left in between. This CDR3 comprises 14 residues. From germline, CDR1 is MNHEY and CDR2 SVGAGI. In DNA, the CDR3 is TGTGCCAGCAGTTTAACTAGCCCCTACAATGAGCAGTTCTTC. Translating it yields CASSLTSPYNEQFF.

V gene TRBV28 combines with J gene TRBJ2-1; 9 bases match TRBD1. The CDR3 contains 16 residues. J gave up 9 bases and V 2 bases, and 11 bases lay outside the gene matches. The germline V gene encodes CDR1 MDHEN and CDR2 SYDVKM. CDR3 sequence reads: CASSLTGTGPSGEQFF. CDR3 DNA: TGTGCCAGCAGTTTAACTGGGACAGGGCCAAGTGGTGAGCAGTTCTTC.

The V and J genes are TRBV7-2 and TRBJ2-5; 9 bases map to TRBD1. V shed 5 bases and J 5 bases; nucleotides not matched to a gene: 12. The CDR3 runs 16 residues. CDR1 SGHTA and CDR2 FQGNSA come from the germline V gene. CDR3 DNA: TGTGCCAGCAGCGTAACGGGACAGGGTGTCGGGGAGACCCAGTACTTC. As protein: CASSVTGQGVGETQYF.

V gene TRBV5-1 combines with J gene TRBJ2-1; D perhaps matches TRBD1 (6 bases). V was clipped by 2 bases and J by 0 bases, with 15 bases between them. The CDR3 is made up of 17 amino acids. CDR1 and CDR2 from the germline V gene are SGHRS and YFSETQ. The CDR3 DNA reads as TGCGCCAGCAGCTTCAATGTCGGACAGAGCTCCTACAATGAGCAGTTCTTC. It is translated as CASSFNVGQSSYNEQFF.

Details on this clone: In the same sample, other DNA sequences code for this CDR3. J is TRBJ2-5 and V is TRBV5-1, with D possibly TRBD1 on 5 matching bases. This CDR3 spans 13 amino acids. The germline gives CDR1 SGHRS, CDR2 YFSETQ. V lost 0 bases, J lost 5 bases, and 8 bases lay in between. The CDR3 DNA follows: TGCGCCAGCAGCTTGGCAGGGCTTGAGACCCAGTACTTC. It codes for CASSLAGLETQYF.

The chain has TRBV11-3 and TRBJ2-7, with a weak D call TRBD2 (6 bases). Trimming pared 0 bases from V and 1 base from J, leaving 25 bases between. Germline CDR1 is SGHNT and CDR2 is YENEEA. This CDR3 contains 20 residues. Here the CDR3 DNA reads TGTGCCAGCAGCTTAGATCAGTTGGGGCTAGCGAGATATGGGTCCTACGAGCAGTACTTC. It translates to CASSLDQLGLARYGSYEQYF.

The chain's CDR3 is CASSEPQPHQETQYF. Here the CDR3 DNA reads TGTGCCAGCAGTGAACCGCAACCCCACCAAGAGACCCAGTACTTC. The chain employs TRBV25-1 and TRBJ2-5; D remains unclear. Germline assignment: CDR1 MGHDK and CDR2 SYGVNS. V was shortened by 2 bases and J by 0 bases, with 10 bases between the two germline ends. The CDR3 has 15 amino acids.

This chain joins TRBV6-5 and TRBJ2-5; 10 bases fit TRBD2. Germline CDR1 MNHEY, CDR2 SVGAGI. This CDR3 is 15 amino acids long. Trimming at V came to 6 bases and at J to 5 bases, leaving 9 bases not matched to a gene. The CDR3: CASSQLLAGVETQYF. The CDR3 coding sequence is TGTGCCAGCAGCCAACTCCTAGCGGGAGTCGAGACCCAGTACTTC.

This clone was detected only a few times. The sample has other DNA sequences that encode this CDR3 too. V is TRBV28 and J is TRBJ1-5; D is uncertain. The CDR3 is 12 residues long. CDR1 and CDR2 (germline): MDHEN, SYDVKM. The germline V and J ends were trimmed by 2 bases and 6 bases, with 5 bases remaining between them. Here the CDR3 reads CASSLRGQPQHF. The CDR3 DNA sequence: TGTGCCAGCAGTTTAAGAGGTCAGCCCCAGCATTTT.

The V gene is TRBV4-1, the J gene TRBJ2-1; no reliable D call. The CDR3 contains 13 residues. With 2 bases removed from V and 6 bases from J, the gap between germline ends came to 8 bases. CDR1 is MGHRA and CDR2 is YSYEKL in the germline V gene. The CDR3 sequence: CASSQFVINEQFF. CDR3 nucleotide sequence: TGCGCCAGCAGCCAATTCGTTATCAATGAGCAGTTCTTC.

This chain links TRBV9 with TRBJ1-2; 7 nucleotides align to TRBD1. Germline CDR1 is SGDLS and CDR2 is YYNGEE. The J segment lost 7 bases and the V segment lost 4 bases, leaving 10 bases of the junction unmatched. The CDR3 is 14 residues long. Here the CDR3 reads CASSKEGATRGYTF. The DNA of the CDR3 is TGTGCCAGCAGCAAGGAGGGGGCTACCCGTGGCTACACCTTC.

As to this clone: The same CDR3 is also encoded by other DNA sequences in this sample. J is TRBJ1-1 and V is TRBV25-1; tentative D call: TRBD1 (5 bases). This CDR3 region has 11 residues. The V and J ends lost 8 bases and 2 bases respectively, with 6 bases between them. CDR1 and CDR2 from the germline V gene are MGHDK and SYGVNS. The CDR3 DNA follows: TGTGCCAGCCAGGGAAACACTGAAGCTTTCTTT. Protein sequence: CASQGNTEAFF.

The J gene is TRBJ1-2, the V gene TRBV29-1; tentatively, D is TRBD1 (5 bases). CDR1 is SQVTM, CDR2 ANQGSEA, per germline. V was clipped by 3 bases and J by 7 bases, with 15 bases between them. CDR3 length: 13 amino acids. For the CDR3, the DNA is TGCAGCGTTGAGGGCAGGGTGGGCACTGGCTACACCTTC. Translation gives CSVEGRVGTGYTF.

V and J are TRBV6-5 and TRBJ1-1, with D perhaps TRBD1 (5 bases). With 6 bases removed from V and 0 bases from J, the gap between germline ends came to 11 bases. The germline CDR1 and CDR2 sequences are MNHEY and SVGAGI. The CDR3 has 14 residues. CDR3 nucleotides: TGTGCCAGCAGGGGGACCGCTGTGAACACTGAAGCTTTCTTT. Its translation is CASRGTAVNTEAFF.

The sample holds one count of this clone. The chain recombines TRBV7-2 with TRBJ1-2, with D possibly matching TRBD1 (5 bases). V dropped 3 bases and J dropped 3 bases, with 11 bases sitting between them. This CDR3 spans 14 amino acids. CDR1 is SGHTA and CDR2 is FQGNSA in the germline V gene. The CDR3 here is CASSFEGRDYGYTF. CDR3 nucleotide sequence: TGTGCCAGCAGCTTCGAGGGGCGCGACTATGGCTACACCTTC. Combining the CDR3 with reference TRBV7-2 and TRBJ1-2 gives the whole variable domain GAGVSQSPSNKVTEKGKDVELRCDPISGHTALYWYRQSLGQGLEFLIYFQGNSAPDKSGLPSDRFSAERTGGSVSTLTIQRTQQEDSAVYLCASSFEGRDYGYTFGSGTRLTVV.

The V gene is TRBV9, the J gene TRBJ2-7; a weak D match, TRBD2 (5 bases). Trimming pared 0 bases from V and 0 bases from J, leaving 10 bases between. The CDR3 loop spans 15 amino acids. Germline CDR1 SGDLS, CDR2 YYNGEE. The DNA of the CDR3 is TGTGCCAGCAGCGTAGAAGCGGATGCCTCCTACGAGCAGTACTTC. Its translation: CASSVEADASYEQYF.

In this sample, this clone turned up once. In DNA form, the CDR3 reads TGTGCCAGCAGTGAGTCAGGGCGGAACGAGCAGTACTTC. This translates into CASSESGRNEQYF. The V gene is TRBV2, the J gene TRBJ2-7, with D possibly matching TRBD1 (5 bases). V was shortened by 3 bases and J by 5 bases, with 11 bases between the two germline ends. The CDR3 has 13 residues. CDR1 SNHLY and CDR2 FYNNEI come from the germline V gene.

V is TRBV4-3 and J is TRBJ1-1; maybe TRBD1 (5 bases). The CDR3 has 15 amino acids. Germline CDR1 reads LGHNA; CDR2 reads YSLEER. Trimming cost V 4 bases and J 0 bases, with 12 bases left between them. This chain's CDR3 is CASSRGTGLNTEAFF. The CDR3 coding sequence is TGCGCCAGCAGCCGCGGGACGGGTCTGAACACTGAAGCTTTCTTT.

The rearrangement joins TRBV11-3 to TRBJ2-1; 12 bases line up with TRBD2. The CDR3 totals 16 residues. Germline V gene lookup returns CDR1 SGHNT and CDR2 YENEEA. V gave up 0 bases and J gave up 5 bases; unmatched junction bases: 2. The CDR3 reads CASSLEGLAGNNEQFF. In DNA form, the CDR3 reads TGTGCCAGCAGCTTAGAAGGACTAGCGGGAAACAATGAGCAGTTCTTC.

About this clone: This CDR3 is also generated by other DNA sequences in the sample. The rearrangement links TRBV7-2 to TRBJ2-7; weak D call: TRBD2 (5 bases). The length of the CDR3 is 14 residues. V gave up 4 bases and J gave up 0 bases, with 10 bases separating them. Per germline, CDR1 SGHTA and CDR2 FQGNSA. CDR3 DNA sequence: TGTGCCAGCAGCTCCGGAGGTAGCTCCTACGAGCAGTACTTC. Its protein is CASSSGGSSYEQYF.